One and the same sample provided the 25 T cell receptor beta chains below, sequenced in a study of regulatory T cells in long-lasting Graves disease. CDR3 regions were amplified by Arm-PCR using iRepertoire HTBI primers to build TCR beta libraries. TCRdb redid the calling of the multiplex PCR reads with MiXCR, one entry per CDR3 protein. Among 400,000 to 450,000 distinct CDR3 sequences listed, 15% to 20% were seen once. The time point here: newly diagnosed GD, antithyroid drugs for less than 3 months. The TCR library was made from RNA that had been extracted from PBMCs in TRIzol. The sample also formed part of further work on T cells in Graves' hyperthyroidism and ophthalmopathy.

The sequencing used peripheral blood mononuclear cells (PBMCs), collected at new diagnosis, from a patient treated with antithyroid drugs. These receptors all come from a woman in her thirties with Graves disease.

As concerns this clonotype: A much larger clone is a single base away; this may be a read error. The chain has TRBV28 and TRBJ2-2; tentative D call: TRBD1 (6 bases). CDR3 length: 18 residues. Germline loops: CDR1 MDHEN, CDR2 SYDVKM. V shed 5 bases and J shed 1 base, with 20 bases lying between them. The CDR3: CASSPGHGTKGNTGELFF. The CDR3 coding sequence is TGTGCCAGCAGTCCCGGGCACGGGACAAAGGGGAACACCGGGGAGCTGTTTTTT.

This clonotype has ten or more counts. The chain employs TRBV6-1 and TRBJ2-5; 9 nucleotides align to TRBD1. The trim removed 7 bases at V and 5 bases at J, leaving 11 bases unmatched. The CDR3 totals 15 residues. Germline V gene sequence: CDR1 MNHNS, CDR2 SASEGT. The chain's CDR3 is CASTHTGTGLETQYF. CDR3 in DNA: TGTGCCAGCACTCATACCGGGACAGGGCTGGAGACCCAGTACTTC.

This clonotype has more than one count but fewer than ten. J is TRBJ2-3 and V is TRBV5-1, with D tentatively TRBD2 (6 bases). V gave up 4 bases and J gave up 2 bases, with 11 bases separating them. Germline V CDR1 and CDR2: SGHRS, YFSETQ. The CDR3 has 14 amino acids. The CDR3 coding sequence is TGCGCCAGCAGCACCGGGACTGTCACAGATACGCAGTATTTT. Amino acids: CASSTGTVTDTQYF.

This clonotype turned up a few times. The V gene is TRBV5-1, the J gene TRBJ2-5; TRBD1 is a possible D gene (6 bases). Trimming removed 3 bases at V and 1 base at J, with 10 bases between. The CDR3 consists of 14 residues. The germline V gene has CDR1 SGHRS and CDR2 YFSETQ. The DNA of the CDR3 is TGCGCCAGCAGCTCAAGGACAGCCCAAGAGACCCAGTACTTC. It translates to CASSSRTAQETQYF.

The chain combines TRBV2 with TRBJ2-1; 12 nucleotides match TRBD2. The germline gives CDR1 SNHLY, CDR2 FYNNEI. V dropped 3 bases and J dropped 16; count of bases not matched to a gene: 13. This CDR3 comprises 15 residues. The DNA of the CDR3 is TGTGCCAGCAGTGATCCGGGACTAGCGGGTCCTCCTCATTTCTTC. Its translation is CASSDPGLAGPPHFF.

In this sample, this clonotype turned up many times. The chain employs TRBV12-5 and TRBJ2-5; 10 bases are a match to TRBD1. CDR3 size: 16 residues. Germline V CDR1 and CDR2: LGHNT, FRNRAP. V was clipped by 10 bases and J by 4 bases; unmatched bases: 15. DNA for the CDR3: TGTGCTAATACCAAGGCCGGGACAGGGGACGGAGAGACCCAGTACTTC. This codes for CANTKAGTGDGETQYF.

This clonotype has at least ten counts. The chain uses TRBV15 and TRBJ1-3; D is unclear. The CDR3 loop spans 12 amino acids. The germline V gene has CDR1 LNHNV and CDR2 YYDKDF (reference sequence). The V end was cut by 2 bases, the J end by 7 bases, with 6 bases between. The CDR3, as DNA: TGTGCCACCAGCAGAAGCAGGAACACCATATATTTT. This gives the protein CATSRSRNTIYF.

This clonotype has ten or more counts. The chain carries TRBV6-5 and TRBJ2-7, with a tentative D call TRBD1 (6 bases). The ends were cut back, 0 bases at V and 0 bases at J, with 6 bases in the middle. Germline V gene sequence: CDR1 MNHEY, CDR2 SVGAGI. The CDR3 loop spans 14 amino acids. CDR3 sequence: CASSYSDSSYEQYF. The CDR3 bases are TGTGCCAGCAGTTACTCGGACAGCTCCTACGAGCAGTACTTC.

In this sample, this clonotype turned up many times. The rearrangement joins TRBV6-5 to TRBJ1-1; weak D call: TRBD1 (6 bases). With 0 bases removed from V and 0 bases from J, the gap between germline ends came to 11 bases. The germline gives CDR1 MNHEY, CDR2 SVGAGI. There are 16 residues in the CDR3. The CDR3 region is CASSYSRQAMNTEAFF. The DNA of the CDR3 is TGTGCCAGCAGTTACTCGAGACAGGCAATGAACACTGAAGCTTTCTTT.

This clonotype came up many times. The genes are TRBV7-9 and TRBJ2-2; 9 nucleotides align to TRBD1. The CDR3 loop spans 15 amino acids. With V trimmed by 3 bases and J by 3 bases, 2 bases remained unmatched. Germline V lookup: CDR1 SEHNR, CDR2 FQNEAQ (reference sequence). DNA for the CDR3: TGTGCCAGCAGCTTGGGACAGGGCGACACCGGGGAGCTGTTTTTT. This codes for CASSLGQGDTGELFF.

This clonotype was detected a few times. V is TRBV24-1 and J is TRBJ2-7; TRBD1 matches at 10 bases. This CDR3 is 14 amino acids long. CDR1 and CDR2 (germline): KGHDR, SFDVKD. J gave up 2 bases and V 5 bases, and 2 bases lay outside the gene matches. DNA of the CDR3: TGTGCCACCAGTGCGGGGACAGGGGCCTACGAGCAGTACTTC. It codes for CATSAGTGAYEQYF.

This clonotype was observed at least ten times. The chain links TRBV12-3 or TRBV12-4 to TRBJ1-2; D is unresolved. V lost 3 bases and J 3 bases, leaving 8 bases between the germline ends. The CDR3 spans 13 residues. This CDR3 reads CASSLVADYGYTF. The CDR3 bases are TGTGCCAGCAGTTTGGTGGCGGACTATGGCTACACCTTC.

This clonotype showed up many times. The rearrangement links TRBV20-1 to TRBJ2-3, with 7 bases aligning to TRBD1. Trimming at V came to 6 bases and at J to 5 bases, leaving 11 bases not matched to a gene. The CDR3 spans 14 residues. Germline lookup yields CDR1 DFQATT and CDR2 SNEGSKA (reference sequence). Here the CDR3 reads CSAPGTASQDTQYF. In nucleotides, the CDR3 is TGCAGTGCGCCCGGGACAGCCTCCCAAGATACGCAGTATTTT.

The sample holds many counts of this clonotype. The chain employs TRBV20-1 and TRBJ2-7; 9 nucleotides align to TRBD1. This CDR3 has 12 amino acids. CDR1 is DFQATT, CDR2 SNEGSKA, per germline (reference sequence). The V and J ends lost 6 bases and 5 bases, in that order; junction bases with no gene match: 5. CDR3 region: CSANRDRDEQYF. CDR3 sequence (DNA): TGCAGTGCAAACCGGGACAGGGACGAGCAGTACTTC.

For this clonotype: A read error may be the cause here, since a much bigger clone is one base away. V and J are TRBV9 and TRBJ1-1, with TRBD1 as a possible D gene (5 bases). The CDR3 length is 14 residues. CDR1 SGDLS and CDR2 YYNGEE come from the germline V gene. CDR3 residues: CASSYDSYNTGAFF. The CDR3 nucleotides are TGTGCCAGCAGCTATGACAGCTATAACACTGGAGCTTTCTTT.

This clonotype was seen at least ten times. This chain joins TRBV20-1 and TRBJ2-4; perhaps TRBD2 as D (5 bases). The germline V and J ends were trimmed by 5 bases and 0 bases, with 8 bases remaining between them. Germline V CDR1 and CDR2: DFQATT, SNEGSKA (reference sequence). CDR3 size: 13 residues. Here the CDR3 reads CSAFAGAKNIQYF. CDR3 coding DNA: TGCAGTGCTTTTGCGGGAGCCAAAAACATTCAGTACTTC.

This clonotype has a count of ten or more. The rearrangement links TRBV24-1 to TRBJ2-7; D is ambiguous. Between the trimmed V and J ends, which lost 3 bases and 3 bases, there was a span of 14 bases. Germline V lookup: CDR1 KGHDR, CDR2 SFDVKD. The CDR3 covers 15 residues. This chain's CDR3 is CATSDKGPLGYEQYF. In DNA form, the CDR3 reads TGTGCCACCAGTGATAAGGGCCCCTTGGGCTACGAGCAGTACTTC.

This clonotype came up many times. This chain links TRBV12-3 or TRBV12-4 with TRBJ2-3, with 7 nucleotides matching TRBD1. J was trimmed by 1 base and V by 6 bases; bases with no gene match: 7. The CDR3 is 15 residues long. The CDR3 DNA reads TGTGCCAGCAGACAGGGGACAGCGCGCACAGATACGCAGTATTTT. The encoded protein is CASRQGTARTDTQYF.

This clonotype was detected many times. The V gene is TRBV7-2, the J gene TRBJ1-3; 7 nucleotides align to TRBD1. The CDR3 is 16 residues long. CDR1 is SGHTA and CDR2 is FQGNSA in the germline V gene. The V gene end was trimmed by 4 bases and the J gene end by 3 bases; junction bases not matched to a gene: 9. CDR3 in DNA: TGTGCCAGCAGCTCCTACACGACAGGGAGTGGAAACACCATATATTTT. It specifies CASSSYTTGSGNTIYF.

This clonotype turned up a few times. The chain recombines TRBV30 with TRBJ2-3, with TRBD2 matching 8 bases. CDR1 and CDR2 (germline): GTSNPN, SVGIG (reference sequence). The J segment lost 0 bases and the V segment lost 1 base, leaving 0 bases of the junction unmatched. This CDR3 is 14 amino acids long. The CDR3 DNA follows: TGTGCCTGGAGTGGACTAGCGAGCACAGATACGCAGTATTTT. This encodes CAWSGLASTDTQYF.

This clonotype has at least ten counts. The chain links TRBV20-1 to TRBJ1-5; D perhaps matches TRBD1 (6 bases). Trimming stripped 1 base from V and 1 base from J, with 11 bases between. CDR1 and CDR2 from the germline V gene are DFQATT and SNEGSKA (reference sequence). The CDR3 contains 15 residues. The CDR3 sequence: CSARGTVKSNQPQHF. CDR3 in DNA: TGCAGTGCTAGAGGGACAGTAAAGAGCAATCAGCCCCAGCATTTT.

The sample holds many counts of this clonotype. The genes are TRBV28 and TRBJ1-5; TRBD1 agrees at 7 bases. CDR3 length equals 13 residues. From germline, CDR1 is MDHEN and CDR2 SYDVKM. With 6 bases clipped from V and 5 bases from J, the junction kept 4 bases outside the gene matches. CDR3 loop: CASSSGGDQPQHF. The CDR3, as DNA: TGTGCCAGCAGCTCAGGGGGAGATCAGCCCCAGCATTTT. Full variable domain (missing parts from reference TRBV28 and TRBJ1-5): DVKVTQSSRYLVKRTGEKVFLECVQDMDHENMFWYRQDPGLGLRLIYFSYDVKMKEKGDIPEGYSVSREKKERFSLILESASTNQTSMYLCASSSGGDQPQHFGDGTRLSIL.

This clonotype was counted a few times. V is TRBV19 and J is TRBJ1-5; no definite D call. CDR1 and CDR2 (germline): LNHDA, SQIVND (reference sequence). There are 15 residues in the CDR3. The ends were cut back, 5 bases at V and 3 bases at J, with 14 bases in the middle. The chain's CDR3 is CASSPPRLANQPQHF. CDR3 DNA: TGTGCCAGTAGTCCCCCGAGGTTAGCCAATCAGCCCCAGCATTTT.

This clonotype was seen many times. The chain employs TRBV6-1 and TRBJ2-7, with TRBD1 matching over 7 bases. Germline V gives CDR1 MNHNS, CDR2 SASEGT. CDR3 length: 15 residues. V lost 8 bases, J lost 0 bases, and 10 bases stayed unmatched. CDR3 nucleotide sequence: TGTGCCAGCTCATACTTGACAGGGAGCTCCTACGAGCAGTACTTC. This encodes CASSYLTGSSYEQYF.

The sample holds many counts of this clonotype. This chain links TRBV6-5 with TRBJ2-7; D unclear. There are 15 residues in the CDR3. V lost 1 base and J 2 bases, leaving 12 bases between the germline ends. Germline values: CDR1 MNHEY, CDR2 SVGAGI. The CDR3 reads CASSYFSGQTYEQYF. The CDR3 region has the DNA TGTGCCAGCAGTTACTTCTCCGGGCAGACCTACGAGCAGTACTTC.